This T cell receptor beta chain was recorded in a study of shared clonotypes between healthy human individuals. Study background: CD4 naive cells filled three plates per donor, CD4 memory three, CD8 naive two and CD8 memory one.

At the deep level, the assay was run. The repertoire was sequenced with immunoSEQ multiplex PCR; TCRdb's copy has only in-frame clones and lacks some. The sample includes 2,500,000 or so clones, 93% of them seen just once. CDR1 is ENHRY, CDR2 SYGVKD, per germline. V was clipped by 5 bases and J by 11 bases, with 13 bases between them. The CDR3 contains 12 residues. Division of CD4+ cells produced a CD45RA+ naive subset and a CD45RA-negative memory subset. Source material: naive CD4+ T cells from PBMCs. Subset in this sample: CD45RA+ positively selected. The origin of this receptor is a young man in good health. Some clones in this sample may be carry-over from other donors' samples. V and J are TRBV10-3 and TRBJ2-1; no firm D call. The CDR3 nucleotides read TGTGCCATCAGTTCGAATGCTCTGAAGCAGTTCTTC. Protein sequence: CAISSNALKQFF.